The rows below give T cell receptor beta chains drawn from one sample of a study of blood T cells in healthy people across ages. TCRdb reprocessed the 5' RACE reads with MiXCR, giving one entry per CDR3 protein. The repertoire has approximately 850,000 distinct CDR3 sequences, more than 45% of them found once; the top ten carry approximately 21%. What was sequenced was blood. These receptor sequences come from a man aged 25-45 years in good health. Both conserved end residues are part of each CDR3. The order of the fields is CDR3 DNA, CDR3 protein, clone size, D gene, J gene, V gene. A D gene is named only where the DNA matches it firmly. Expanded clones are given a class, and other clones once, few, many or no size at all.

TGTGCCAGCAGCACACATCCCCGGACCGCCTCCTACAATGAGCAGTTCTTC,CASSTHPRTASYNEQFF,.,.,TRBJ2-1,TRBV7-2
TGTGCCACCAGCAGAGGAGGGAGCAATCAGCCCCAGCATTTT,CATSRGGSNQPQHF,.,.,TRBJ1-5,TRBV15
TGCGCCAGCAGCCAAGACAGGGGCGAAGAAAACAATCAGTACTTC,CASSQDRGEENNQYF,.,.,TRBJ2-4,TRBV4-3
TGTGTCAGCAGCTTCGGAGGGGGTATGAATGAAAAACTGTTTTTT,CVSSFGGGMNEKLFF,.,.,TRBJ1-4,TRBV7-9
TGTGCCAGCAGTTACATGTATGGCTACACCTTC,CASSYMYGYTF,.,.,TRBJ1-2,TRBV28
TGCGCCAGCAGCTTGGAGGGGAAGGGAGACCATGGCTACACCTTC,CASSLEGKGDHGYTF,.,.,TRBJ1-2,TRBV5-1
TGTGCCAGCAACCTGCCGGGACAGTTGACTACAGATACGCAGTATTTT,CASNLPGQLTTDTQYF,.,TRBD1,TRBJ2-3,TRBV28
TGTGCCATCAAGGACCCCGGGACTAGCGGCTCCTACGAGCAGTACTTC,CAIKDPGTSGSYEQYF,few,TRBD2,TRBJ2-7,TRBV10-3
TGTGCCAGCAGCTCGCCACCACACTCAAATGAGCAGTTCTTC,CASSSPPHSNEQFF,.,.,TRBJ2-1,TRBV7-2
TGTGCCATCAGTGAAGCACTCCTGTCGCGTGGCTATGGCTACACCTTC,CAISEALLSRGYGYTF,.,.,TRBJ1-2,TRBV10-3
TGCGCCAGCAGCTTGCACCGGGACAGGACAGGTGACGAGCAGTACTTC,CASSLHRDRTGDEQYF,once,TRBD1,TRBJ2-7,TRBV5-1
TGTGCCAGCATCCTAAGACCTAGCGGGCCAATAGTATACAATGAGCAGTTCTTC,CASILRPSGPIVYNEQFF,.,TRBD2,TRBJ2-1,TRBV7-2
TGCAGTGCTAGAGATCTAGTCCGGGAGGATAGGAACAATGAGCAGTTCTTC,CSARDLVREDRNNEQFF,.,TRBD2,TRBJ2-1,TRBV20-1
TGCAGTGCTAGACCCCCAGGGTCGGACACTGAAGCTTTCTTT,CSARPPGSDTEAFF,many,.,TRBJ1-1,TRBV20-1
TGCAGTGCTAGGGGAGGTCGGGCCTACACTGAAGCTTTCTTT,CSARGGRAYTEAFF,.,.,TRBJ1-1,TRBV20-1